The rows below give T cell receptor beta chains drawn from one sample of a study of shared clonotypes between healthy human individuals. TCRdb's copy holds only in-frame clones and misses some; the assay was immunoSEQ multiplex PCR. The data contain hundreds of thousands of clones, roughly 97% of them singletons. What was sequenced was naive CD4+ T cells sorted from blood. The origin of the receptors is a young woman in good health. Each CDR3 is given with its conserved first and last residue. The D gene is left open where the match is weak. Expanded clones get a size class; other rows say once, few or many, or leave the size out.

TGTGCCAGCAGTCCCCGGGAGGACACTGAAGCTTTCTTT CASSPREDTEAFF TRBJ1-1 NA NA TRBV6-1
TGTGCCAGCAGCTTATACAGGGTTTTAAGCTCCTACGAGCAGTACTTC CASSLYRVLSSYEQYF TRBJ2-7 once NA TRBV7-8
TGTGCCAGCAGCATGAAAGGGGCGGTTGAAAAACTGTTTTTT CASSMKGAVEKLFF TRBJ1-4 once NA TRBV7-9
TGTGCCAGTAGTCTTTCCGACAGGGGTTATGCCAAAAACATTCAGTACTTC CASSLSDRGYAKNIQYF TRBJ2-4 NA TRBD1 TRBV19
TGTGCCAGCAGGGCGACAGGGGAGTACCATGAGCAGTTCTTC CASRATGEYHEQFF TRBJ2-1 NA TRBD1 TRBV28
TGCAGTGCCAATGCCCCGCGTGAGCAGTTCTTC CSANAPREQFF TRBJ2-1 NA NA TRBV20-1
TGTGCCAGCAGCTACTTAGCGGGAGTGGGGTATGAGCAGTTCTTC CASSYLAGVGYEQFF TRBJ2-1 NA TRBD2 TRBV5-4
TGTGCCAGCAGACCAGGACAGACCGGGGAGCTGTTTTTT CASRPGQTGELFF TRBJ2-2 NA NA TRBV6-1
TGTGCCATCAAACACAGTACAGGGTTCCACGAGCAGTACTTC CAIKHSTGFHEQYF TRBJ2-7 NA NA TRBV6-1
TGTGCCAGCAGCTTAATGGGACTGCCCTCTGGGGCCAACGTCCTGACTTTC CASSLMGLPSGANVLTF TRBJ2-6 NA NA TRBV11-2
TGTGCCAGCAGCCAAGTTCTAACCAGCGGCCGGGCATGGATTGAGCAGTACTTC CASSQVLTSGRAWIEQYF TRBJ2-7 NA NA TRBV4-2
TGTGCCAGCAGCGAGGGACTAGCCGTCAATGAGCAGTTCTTC CASSEGLAVNEQFF TRBJ2-1 NA TRBD2 TRBV7-7
TGTGCCAGCAGTTCCGCGCGGAGGGCCTCCTACGAGCAGTACTTC CASSSARRASYEQYF TRBJ2-7 NA NA TRBV27
TGTGCCAGCAGTTTCACCTCACTCAGACGCCACGGGATTTTGACAGATACGCAGTATTTT CASSFTSLRRHGILTDTQYF TRBJ2-3 NA NA TRBV28
TGTGCCAGCAGTTTATCCACGGGGGCAGGAAACACTGAAGCTTTCTTT CASSLSTGAGNTEAFF TRBJ1-1 NA NA TRBV28
TGCAGCGTTGGCAGCGGGACTAGCACAGATACGCAGTATTTT CSVGSGTSTDTQYF TRBJ2-3 NA TRBD2 TRBV29-1
TGTGCCAGCAGCTTCACTAGCGGGAGTTTGTACACCGGGGAGCTGTTTTTT CASSFTSGSLYTGELFF TRBJ2-2 NA TRBD2 TRBV5-6
TGTGCCAGCAGCGTAGTGGCAGAGGGGTCCTACAATGAGCAGTTCTTC CASSVVAEGSYNEQFF TRBJ2-1 NA NA TRBV9
TGTGCCAGCAGTGTAAGACAGGGTTTTGGAGAGACCCAGTACTTC CASSVRQGFGETQYF TRBJ2-5 once TRBD1 TRBV2
TGTGCCAGCGGAATGAGGGACGAAGCTTTCTTT CASGMRDEAFF TRBJ1-1 once NA TRBV2
TGTGCCAGCTCAGCGGGACTTTCTGCGAACACCGGGGAGCTGTTTTTT CASSAGLSANTGELFF TRBJ2-2 NA NA TRBV18
TGTGCCAGCAGCCCCAGACAGGGGGTCTATGGCTACACCTTC CASSPRQGVYGYTF TRBJ1-2 NA TRBD1 TRBV4-2
TGTGCCAGCAGTCGACTAGCGGGAGGACAAGAGACCCAGTACTTC CASSRLAGGQETQYF TRBJ2-5 NA TRBD2 TRBV6-5
TGCGCCAGCAGTCTCTCGGGGAATTATGGGCACGAGACCCAGTACTTC CASSLSGNYGHETQYF TRBJ2-5 NA NA TRBV5-1
TGTGCCAGCAGCCAGTACGGACATGGGATCTATGGCTACACCTTC CASSQYGHGIYGYTF TRBJ1-2 NA NA TRBV5-6
TGTGCCAGTTGGGCGCCTAGCACAGATACGCAGTATTTT CASWAPSTDTQYF TRBJ2-3 NA NA TRBV5-6
TGTGCCAGCAGGGGCCGGACGGGGGTCAACGAGCAGTACTTC CASRGRTGVNEQYF TRBJ2-7 NA NA TRBV2
TGTGCCAGCAGCAGAGGGACAGGGACGATTTCCTACGAGCAGTACTTC CASSRGTGTISYEQYF TRBJ2-7 NA TRBD1 TRBV28
TGTGCCAGCAGCGCCCCGGGGGCTAGCGGGAGGGCCTATGATGAGCAGTTCTTC CASSAPGASGRAYDEQFF TRBJ2-1 NA TRBD2 TRBV5-4
TGTGCCAGCAGCTTATCCGGCGCGGGGGCTCAGCCCCAGCATTTT CASSLSGAGAQPQHF TRBJ1-5 NA NA TRBV7-9
TGTGCCAGCAGCCCGGGACAGGGGGCTGGACCCCAGCATTTT CASSPGQGAGPQHF TRBJ1-5 NA TRBD1 TRBV9
TGTGCCAGCACCGGACTAGGTGAATCAGATACGCAGTATTTT CASTGLGESDTQYF TRBJ2-3 NA TRBD2 TRBV28
TGTGCCAGCAGGAGCGGGGGCTCCTACGAGCAGTACTTC CASRSGGSYEQYF TRBJ2-7 NA TRBD2 TRBV6-6
TGTGCCAGCAGTCCCGGGACTAGCGGGGGGGGCTCCTACGAGCAGTACTTC CASSPGTSGGGSYEQYF TRBJ2-7 NA TRBD2 TRBV5-4
TGTGCCAGTAGTATAGATCGGACTAGAGTAGCTCCGCAGTACTTC CASSIDRTRVAPQYF TRBJ2-7 NA TRBD2 TRBV19
TGTGCCAGCAGTGAACAGGTGCTTGGCTACACCTTC CASSEQVLGYTF TRBJ1-2 NA NA TRBV6-5
TGTGCCAGTAGTAGTTCCGGAACACTCGCAACTAATGAAAAACTGTTTTTT CASSSSGTLATNEKLFF TRBJ1-4 once NA TRBV19
TGTGCCAGCAGTTACGACAGAAGCACAGATACGCAGTATTTT CASSYDRSTDTQYF TRBJ2-3 once NA TRBV6-5
TGCGCCAGCAGCCAAGATACGATTATCCAAGAGACCCAGTACTTC CASSQDTIIQETQYF TRBJ2-5 NA NA TRBV4-1
TGTGCCAGCAGTTCGGCGGGCTGGGTAGGCTATGGCTACACCTTC CASSSAGWVGYGYTF TRBJ1-2 NA NA TRBV28
TGCGCCAGCAGCCCGGGACTAGCGGGAGGGCTAAGTGAGCAGTTCTTC CASSPGLAGGLSEQFF TRBJ2-1 NA TRBD2 TRBV5-1
TGTGCCAGCAGTTTAGGAACCGGGACACCCTACGAGCAGTACTTC CASSLGTGTPYEQYF TRBJ2-7 NA NA TRBV28
TGCGCCAGCAGCCAAGAAGGGGGGCTTCAAAACATTCAGTACTTC CASSQEGGLQNIQYF TRBJ2-4 NA NA TRBV4-1
TGTGCCAGCAGCTTCATTTTTCGGAACACTGAAGCTTTCTTT CASSFIFRNTEAFF TRBJ1-1 NA NA TRBV11-2
TGTGCCAGTAGCCGCCCCCTACAGGGAGGCAATCAGCCCCAGCATTTT CASSRPLQGGNQPQHF TRBJ1-5 NA NA TRBV19
TGTGCCAGCAGTTTGATCCCGGACAGATTCTCCTACGAGCAGTACTTC CASSLIPDRFSYEQYF TRBJ2-7 NA NA TRBV28
TGTGCCAGCTCACCACGGCAGGACACCCCAGGCAATGAGCAGTTCTTC CASSPRQDTPGNEQFF TRBJ2-1 NA NA TRBV18
TGTGCCAGCACCAGTCTCGGCGGGACTTTATACGAGCAGTACTTC CASTSLGGTLYEQYF TRBJ2-7 NA NA TRBV18
TGTGCCAGCAGCTTAGTTCCAGGGGTGGAGACCCAGTACTTC CASSLVPGVETQYF TRBJ2-5 NA NA TRBV7-2
TGTGCCAGTAGTATAGAATATTCGGCCGGGATACTGGGGATTTATCAGCCCCAGCATTTT CASSIEYSAGILGIYQPQHF TRBJ1-5 NA NA TRBV19
TGTGCCTGGCAAGGGACTGGAAACAATGAGCAGTTCTTC CAWQGTGNNEQFF TRBJ2-1 NA NA TRBV30
TGTGCCAGCAGTTGGGGGACTAGCGTATCTTACGAGCAGTACTTC CASSWGTSVSYEQYF TRBJ2-7 NA TRBD2 TRBV28
TGTGCCAGCAGTGTGGTCCGGGAGCCGATCTACAATGAGCAGTTCTTC CASSVVREPIYNEQFF TRBJ2-1 NA NA TRBV6-1
TGCGCCAGCAGCCAACACATAGCGGGAGCCCCCTACGAGCAGTACTTC CASSQHIAGAPYEQYF TRBJ2-7 NA TRBD2 TRBV4-1
TGTGCCAGCAGCCAATCGGGCGAACCAAATCAGCCCCAGCATTTT CASSQSGEPNQPQHF TRBJ1-5 NA NA TRBV16
TGCGCCAGCAGCCGGACAGGCGAGATTTTCTACGAGCAGTACTTC CASSRTGEIFYEQYF TRBJ2-7 once TRBD1 TRBV5-1